This note documents a single T cell receptor beta chain sequence. Its antigen is not yet known. No quality values exist for individual bases; no much larger clone is one base distant. The sample belongs to a study of human T cells and chemical hapten exposure (TCRdb year 2021). Concerning the study at large: For sensitization, 2% DPC in acetone was applied to a roughly 2 cm by roughly 2 cm area of upper inner arm skin. Throughout the approximately 25-week study period, patients were also given weekly therapeutic DPC doses on the scalp. Patch tests used Finn chambers with 0.01% DPC on the upper back, scored after 6 days by International Contact Dermatitis Research Group standards. Alopecia areata with under or over 50% scalp involvement, alopecia totalis and alopecia universalis were represented in the patient cohort, which was mostly female. Libraries were pooled for sequencing, and variation in per-sample TCR yields was attributed mainly to small differences in library volumes within the pool. In alopecia patients, the study followed how the peripheral blood TCR repertoire changed in vivo over primary and secondary sensitization to diphenylcyclopropenone (DPC), a hapten. Blood was sampled from patients pre-sensitization (week 0) and at 2, 6 and about 24 weeks after DPC sensitization. Blood for TCR sequencing was provided by twenty-nine alopecia patients at one to four time points (pre-sensitization, 2, 6 and 24 weeks).

Overall study results and their limits: After repeated subsampling, changes were observed in the strength of the expansion versus patch-test correlation and in the threshold at which the correlation became significant. The number of PT1 expanded TCRs positively correlated with patch test score, significant at thresholds 8, 16 and 32 but not 4. Significantly more large CDR3 similarity clusters were formed by expanded TCRs than by pre-sensitization or healthy control sets, consistent with antigen-driven responses. Alopecia, a presumed autoimmune disease, was present in all patients, so the immune response of the patients might differ from that of healthy individuals. No change with DPC sensitization was found in the number of TCRs above 1 in 1000 frequency, and no evidence of global repertoire structure alterations was found.

The CDR3 covers 14 residues, taking in both the cysteine and the phenylalanine. Just CDR3 DNA is preserved here, 42 bases in frame from base 1. CDR1 SGHRS and CDR2 YFSETQ were looked up in the germline V gene. V and J are truncated by 1 base and 3 bases respectively, leaving an intervening sequence of 8 bases. Receptor libraries were prepared by RACE. The instrument given in TCRdb is NextSeq 500. During library preparation, unique molecular identifiers were attached to individual cDNA molecules so that TCRs could be counted in a quantitative, reproducible way. For every blood RNA sample, sequencing covered both the TCR alpha and TCR beta chains. The source study handled its data this way. A median of about 87,000 TCRs per sample was observed, with a range of 23,224 to 690,600. The Decombinator software suite was used to annotate the V, J and CDR3 of the TCR reads. To make PS versus PT1 abundance plots, every sample was subsampled to the same number of TCRs (28,000). Expanded TCRs were defined as absent before sensitization and observed at least eight times at the 2-week time point. TCRdb passed the public sequencing reads through fastp at Q25 and MiXCR, retaining productive beta sequences. Identical CDR3 proteins give one entry, which carries the most common genes and DNA. The V and J calls here are based on TCRdb, not the publication. Across this sample there are some 250,000 distinct CDR3 sequences, with roughly 7.7% seen only once. Roughly 1.2% of the sample goes to the ten largest clones.

The time point label of this sample denotes: pre-sensitization, week 0. The treatment or condition tag for this specimen amounts to: therapeutic diphenylcyclopropenone sensitization with weekly scalp DPC. At each patch-test visit, blood was drawn before the patch test was applied. To be eligible, patients had to be aged 18 to 70, diagnosed with alopecia and judged suitable for DPC therapy, while pregnant patients were excluded. Total RNA was isolated from unfractionated whole blood collected in Tempus Blood RNA tubes. The TCR comes from a man younger than 30 with alopecia areata. Some clones in this sample may be carry-over from other donors' samples. The receptor chain draws on TRBV5-1 and TRBJ1-5, with no confidently assigned D gene. Sample: whole blood, taken in connection with sensitization to the hapten diphenylcyclopropenone (DPC). This receptor carries the CDR3 CASSLSDPNQPQHF. The bases are TGCGCCAGCAGCTTGTCGGACCCCAATCAGCCCCAGCATTTT.